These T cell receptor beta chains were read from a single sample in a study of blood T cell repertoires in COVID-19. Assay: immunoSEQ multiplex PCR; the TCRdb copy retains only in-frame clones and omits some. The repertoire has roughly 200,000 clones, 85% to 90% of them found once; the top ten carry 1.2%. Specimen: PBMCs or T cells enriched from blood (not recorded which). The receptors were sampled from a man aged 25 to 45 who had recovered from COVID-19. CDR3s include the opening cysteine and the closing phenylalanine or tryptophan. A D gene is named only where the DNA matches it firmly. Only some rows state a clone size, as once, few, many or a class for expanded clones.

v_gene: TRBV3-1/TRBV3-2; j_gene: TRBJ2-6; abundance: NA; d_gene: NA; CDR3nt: TGTGCCAGCAGCCACGTCTCTGGGGCCAACGTCCTGACTTTC; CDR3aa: CASSHVSGANVLTF
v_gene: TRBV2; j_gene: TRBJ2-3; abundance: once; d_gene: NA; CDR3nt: TGTGCCAGCAACGGGGGGCGGGGTGATACGCAGTATTTT; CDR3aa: CASNGGRGDTQYF
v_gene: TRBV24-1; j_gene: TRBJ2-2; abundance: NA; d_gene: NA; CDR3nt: TGTGCCACCAGTGATACGACAGGGACGGGGCTAGCGGGGAACACCGGGGAGCTGTTTTTT; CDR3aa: CATSDTTGTGLAGNTGELFF
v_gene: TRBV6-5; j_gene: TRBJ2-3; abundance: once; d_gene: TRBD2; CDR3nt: TGTGCCAGCAGCCCGGGGGGGGGCCGGGATACGCAGTATTTT; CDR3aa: CASSPGGGRDTQYF
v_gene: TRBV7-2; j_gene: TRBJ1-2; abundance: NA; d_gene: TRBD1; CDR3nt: TGTGCCAGCAGCTTAGGCGGGACAGGGGGGAGCTATGGCTACACCTTC; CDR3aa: CASSLGGTGGSYGYTF
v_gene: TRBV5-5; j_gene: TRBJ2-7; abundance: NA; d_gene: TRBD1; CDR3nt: TGTGCCAGCAGCTCGGGGACAGTCTACGAGCAGTACTTC; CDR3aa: CASSSGTVYEQYF
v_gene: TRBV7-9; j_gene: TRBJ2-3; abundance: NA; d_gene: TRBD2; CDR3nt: TGTGCCAGCAGCTTTGGGACTAGCGGAGCGAGCACAGATACGCAGTATTTT; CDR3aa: CASSFGTSGASTDTQYF
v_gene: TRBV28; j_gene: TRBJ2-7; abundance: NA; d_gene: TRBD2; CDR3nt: TGTGCCAGCAGTCGAGGACTAGCGGGACCCTACGAGCAGTACTTC; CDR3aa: CASSRGLAGPYEQYF
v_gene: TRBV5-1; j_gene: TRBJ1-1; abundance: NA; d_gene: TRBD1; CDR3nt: TGCGCCAGCAGCTTGACAGGGGGCGATGGGAACACTGAAGCTTTCTTT; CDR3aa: CASSLTGGDGNTEAFF
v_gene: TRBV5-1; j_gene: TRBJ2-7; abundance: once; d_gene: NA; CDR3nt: TGCGCCAGCAGCTCAACCGGGACAATCGATTCGAAGCAGTACTTC; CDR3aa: CASSSTGTIDSKQYF
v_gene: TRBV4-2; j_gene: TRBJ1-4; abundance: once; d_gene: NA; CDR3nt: TGTGCCAGCAGCCAAGAAGGACAGAGCCATAATGAAAAACTGTTTTTT; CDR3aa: CASSQEGQSHNEKLFF
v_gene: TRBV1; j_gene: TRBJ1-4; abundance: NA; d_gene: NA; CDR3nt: TGCACCAGCAGCAAAAAAATGGGACAGGGGATCTTTTTGGGTGAAAAACTGTTTTTT; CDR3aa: CTSSKKMGQGIFLGEKLFF
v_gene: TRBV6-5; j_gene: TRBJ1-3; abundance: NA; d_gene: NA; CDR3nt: TGTGCCAGCAGTTACTCGACAGAGAGCTCTGGAAACACCATATATTTT; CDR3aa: CASSYSTESSGNTIYF
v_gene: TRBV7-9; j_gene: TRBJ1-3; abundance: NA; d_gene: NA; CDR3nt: TGTGCCAGCAGCTCAGGGTTCCCCCTCATCTCTGGAAACACCATATATTTT; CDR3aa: CASSSGFPLISGNTIYF
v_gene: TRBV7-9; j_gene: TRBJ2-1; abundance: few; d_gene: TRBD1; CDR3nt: TGTGCCAGCAGCTTTTCCAGACAGGGTCCTCCTTACAATGAGCAGTTCTTC; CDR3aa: CASSFSRQGPPYNEQFF
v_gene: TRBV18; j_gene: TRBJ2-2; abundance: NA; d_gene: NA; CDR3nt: TGTGCCAGCTCACCCAGCATGGCAGGGGCCGGGGAGCTGTTTTTT; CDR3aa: CASSPSMAGAGELFF
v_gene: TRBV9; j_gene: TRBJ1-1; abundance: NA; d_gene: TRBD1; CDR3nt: TGTGCCAGCAGCCTCCAGGGGGCGAACACTGAAGCTTTCTTT; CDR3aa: CASSLQGANTEAFF
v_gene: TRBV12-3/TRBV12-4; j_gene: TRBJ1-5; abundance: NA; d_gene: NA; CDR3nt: TGTGCCAGCAGCCCTACAGGGCATCAGCCCCAGCATTTT; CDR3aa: CASSPTGHQPQHF
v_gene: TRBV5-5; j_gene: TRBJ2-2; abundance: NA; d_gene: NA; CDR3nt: TGTGCCAGCAGATTCGGACACGCCGGGGAGCTGTTTTTT; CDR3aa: CASRFGHAGELFF
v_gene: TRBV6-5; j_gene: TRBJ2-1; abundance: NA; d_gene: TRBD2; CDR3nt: TGTGCCAGCACTTCCTCTAGCGGGAGCTCCTACAATGAGCAGTTCTTC; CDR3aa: CASTSSSGSSYNEQFF
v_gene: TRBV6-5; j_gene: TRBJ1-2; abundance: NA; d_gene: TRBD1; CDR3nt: TGTGCCAGCAGTCAAACGGGACAGCTCTATGGCTACACCTTC; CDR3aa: CASSQTGQLYGYTF
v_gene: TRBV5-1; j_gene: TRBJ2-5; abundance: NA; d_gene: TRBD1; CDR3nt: TGCGCCAGCAGCTCAGGGACAGGGCACCAAGGGACCCAGTACTTC; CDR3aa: CASSSGTGHQGTQYF
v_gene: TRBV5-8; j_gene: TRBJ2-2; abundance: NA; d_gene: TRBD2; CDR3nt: TGTGCCAGCAGCGGACTAGCCCACACCGGGGAGCTGTTTTTT; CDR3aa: CASSGLAHTGELFF
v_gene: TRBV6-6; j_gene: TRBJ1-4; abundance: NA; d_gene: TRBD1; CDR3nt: TGTGCCAGCAGTTACCCCGAAGACAGGGCGGAAAAACTGTTTTTT; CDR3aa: CASSYPEDRAEKLFF
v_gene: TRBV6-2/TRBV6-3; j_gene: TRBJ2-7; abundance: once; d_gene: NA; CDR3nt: TGTGCCAGCAGCAACCTTGGAGGGGACTACGAGCAGTACTTC; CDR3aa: CASSNLGGDYEQYF
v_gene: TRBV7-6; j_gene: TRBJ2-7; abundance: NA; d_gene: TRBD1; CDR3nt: TGTGCCAGCAGCTCACCTCGACAGGGTGACTACGAGCAGTACTTC; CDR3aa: CASSSPRQGDYEQYF